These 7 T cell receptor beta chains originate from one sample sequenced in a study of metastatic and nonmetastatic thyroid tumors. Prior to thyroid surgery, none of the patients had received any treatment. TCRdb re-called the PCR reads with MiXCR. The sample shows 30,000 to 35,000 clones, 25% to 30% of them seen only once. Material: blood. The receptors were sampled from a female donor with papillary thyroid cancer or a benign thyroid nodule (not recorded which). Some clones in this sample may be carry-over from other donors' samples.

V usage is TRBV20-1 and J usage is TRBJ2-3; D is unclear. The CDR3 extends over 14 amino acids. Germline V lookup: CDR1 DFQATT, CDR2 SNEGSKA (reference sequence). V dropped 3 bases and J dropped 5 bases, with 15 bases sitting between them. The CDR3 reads CSARRGLGRDTQYF. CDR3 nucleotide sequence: TGCAGTGCTAGGAGAGGATTGGGAAGAGATACGCAGTATTTT.

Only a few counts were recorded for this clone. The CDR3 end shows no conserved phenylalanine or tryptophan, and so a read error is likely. CDR3 sequence reads: CSATDPLTVNTEAFP. The CDR3 DNA reads as TGCAGTGCTACCGACCCGCTGACGGTGAACACTGAAGCTTTCCCC. The V gene is TRBV20-1, the J gene TRBJ1-1; the D is unclear. The CDR3 is 15 amino acids. The germline V gene encodes CDR1 DFQATT and CDR2 SNEGSKA (reference sequence). Trimming pared 4 bases from V and 0 bases from J, leaving 15 bases between.

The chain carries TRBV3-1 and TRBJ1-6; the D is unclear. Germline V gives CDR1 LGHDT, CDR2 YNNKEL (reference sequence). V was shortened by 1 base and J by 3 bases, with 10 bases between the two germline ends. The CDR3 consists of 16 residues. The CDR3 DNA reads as TGTGCCAGCAGCCAAGGGATCCCGAGCTATAATTCACCCCTCCACTTT. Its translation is CASSQGIPSYNSPLHF.

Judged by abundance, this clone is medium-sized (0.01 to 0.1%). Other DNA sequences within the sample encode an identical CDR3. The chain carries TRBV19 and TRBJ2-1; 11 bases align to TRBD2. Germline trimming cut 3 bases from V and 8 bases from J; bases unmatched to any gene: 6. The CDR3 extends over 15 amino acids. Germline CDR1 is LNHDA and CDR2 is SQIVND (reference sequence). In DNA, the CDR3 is TGTGCCAGTAGTATGTTGACTAGCGGGATCGATGAGCAGTTCTTC. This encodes CASSMLTSGIDEQFF.

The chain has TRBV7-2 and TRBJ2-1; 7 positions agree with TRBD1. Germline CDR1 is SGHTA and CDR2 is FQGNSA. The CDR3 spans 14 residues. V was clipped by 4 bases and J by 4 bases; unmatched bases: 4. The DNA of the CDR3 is TGTGCCAGCAGCTCCTTGACAGGGTACAATGAGCAGTTCTTC. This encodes CASSSLTGYNEQFF.

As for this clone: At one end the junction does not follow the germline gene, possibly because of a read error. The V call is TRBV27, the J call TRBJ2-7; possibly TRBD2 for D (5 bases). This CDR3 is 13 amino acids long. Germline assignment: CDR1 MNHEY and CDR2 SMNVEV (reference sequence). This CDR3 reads CASSTRGMDDQYF. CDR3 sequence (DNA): TGTGCCAGCAGTACAAGAGGGATGGACGATCAGTACTTC.

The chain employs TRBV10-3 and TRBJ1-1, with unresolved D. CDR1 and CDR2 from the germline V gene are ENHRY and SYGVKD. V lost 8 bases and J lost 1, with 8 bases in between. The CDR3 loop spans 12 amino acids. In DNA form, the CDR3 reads TGTGCCATCGGAACCTGGAACACTGAAGCTTTCTTT. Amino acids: CAIGTWNTEAFF.